Listed below are T cell receptor beta chains from one sample, sequenced in a study of T cell responses to AZD1222 COVID-19 vaccine. The repertoire was sequenced with immunoSEQ multiplex PCR; TCRdb's copy has only in-frame clones and lacks some. The profile covers more than 140,000 clones, with approximately 88% appearing a single time and under 2.5% taken by the ten largest. This specimen consisted of peripheral blood, obtained on day 0 of AZD1222 vaccination. All receptors come from an adult in good health. Both conserved end residues are part of each CDR3. A D gene is named only where the DNA matches it firmly. Some rows have no size entry. The others give once, few or many, or a class for an expanded clone.

v_call: TRBV9
j_call: TRBJ2-3
cdr3_length: 14
d_call: -
clone_size: -
cdr3_aa: CASSAGEKADTQYF
cdr3_nt: TGTGCCAGCAGCGCAGGGGAAAAAGCAGATACGCAGTATTTT

v_call: TRBV2
j_call: TRBJ1-4
cdr3_length: 15
d_call: -
clone_size: -
cdr3_aa: CASSPRGTTNEKLFF
cdr3_nt: TGTGCCAGCAGTCCCCGGGGAACAACTAATGAAAAACTGTTTTTT

v_call: TRBV11-1
j_call: TRBJ1-1
cdr3_length: 15
d_call: -
clone_size: -
cdr3_aa: CASSLGPRGLTEAFF
cdr3_nt: TGTGCCAGCAGCTTGGGGCCCAGGGGACTCACTGAAGCTTTCTTT

v_call: TRBV19
j_call: TRBJ2-5
cdr3_length: 15
d_call: -
clone_size: -
cdr3_aa: CASSLSRRLQETQYF
cdr3_nt: TGTGCCAGTAGTTTATCACGGAGACTCCAAGAGACCCAGTACTTC

v_call: TRBV6-2/TRBV6-3
j_call: TRBJ1-5
cdr3_length: 13
d_call: -
clone_size: few
cdr3_aa: CASSYGGHQPQHF
cdr3_nt: TGTGCCAGCAGTTACGGGGGCCATCAGCCCCAGCATTTT

v_call: TRBV27
j_call: TRBJ2-7
cdr3_length: 14
d_call: -
clone_size: -
cdr3_aa: CASSLSPLVYEQYF
cdr3_nt: TGTGCCAGCAGTTTATCCCCCCTCGTCTACGAGCAGTACTTC

v_call: TRBV27
j_call: TRBJ1-2
cdr3_length: 17
d_call: -
clone_size: -
cdr3_aa: CASSGGRGGTANYGYTF
cdr3_nt: TGTGCCAGCAGCGGGGGACGGGGTGGGACGGCTAACTATGGCTACACCTTC

v_call: TRBV7-9
j_call: TRBJ1-4
cdr3_length: 13
d_call: -
clone_size: -
cdr3_aa: CASSLGEFGKLFF
cdr3_nt: TGTGCCAGCAGCTTGGGGGAATTTGGAAAACTGTTTTTT

v_call: TRBV10-3
j_call: TRBJ1-2
cdr3_length: 13
d_call: -
clone_size: few
cdr3_aa: CATRQDLNYGYTF
cdr3_nt: TGTGCCACGCGACAGGACCTCAACTATGGCTACACCTTC

v_call: TRBV9
j_call: TRBJ2-2
cdr3_length: 15
d_call: -
clone_size: -
cdr3_aa: CASSALAGTTGELFF
cdr3_nt: TGTGCCAGCAGCGCCTTAGCTGGCACCACCGGGGAGCTGTTTTTT

v_call: TRBV29-1
j_call: TRBJ2-3
cdr3_length: 15
d_call: TRBD2
clone_size: -
cdr3_aa: CSLRLAGGPGDTQYF
cdr3_nt: TGCAGCTTGCGACTAGCGGGAGGCCCGGGGGATACGCAGTATTTT

v_call: TRBV18
j_call: TRBJ1-4
cdr3_length: 14
d_call: -
clone_size: -
cdr3_aa: CASSPGQGGEKLFF
cdr3_nt: TGTGCCAGCTCACCGGGGCAGGGCGGTGAAAAACTGTTTTTT

v_call: TRBV5-1
j_call: TRBJ2-3
cdr3_length: 15
d_call: -
clone_size: -
cdr3_aa: CASSLGGWGTDTQYF
cdr3_nt: TGCGCCAGCAGCCTCGGGGGCTGGGGCACAGATACGCAGTATTTT

v_call: TRBV28
j_call: TRBJ2-7
cdr3_length: 13
d_call: -
clone_size: -
cdr3_aa: CASISSRSYEQYF
cdr3_nt: TGTGCCAGCATCTCCTCGCGCTCCTACGAGCAGTACTTC

v_call: TRBV20-1
j_call: TRBJ1-2
cdr3_length: 13
d_call: -
clone_size: -
cdr3_aa: CSASTGPNYGYTF
cdr3_nt: TGCAGTGCTAGTACAGGCCCTAACTATGGCTACACCTTC

v_call: TRBV5-1
j_call: TRBJ1-4
cdr3_length: 15
d_call: -
clone_size: -
cdr3_aa: CASSSSNRPIEKLFF
cdr3_nt: TGCGCCAGCAGCTCTTCGAATAGGCCCATTGAAAAACTGTTTTTT

v_call: TRBV11-2
j_call: TRBJ2-5
cdr3_length: 16
d_call: -
clone_size: -
cdr3_aa: CASSPTHGLRQETQYF
cdr3_nt: TGTGCCAGCAGCCCTACCCACGGACTTCGCCAAGAGACCCAGTACTTC

v_call: TRBV10-3
j_call: TRBJ1-2
cdr3_length: 13
d_call: -
clone_size: -
cdr3_aa: CAIGSRANYGYTF
cdr3_nt: TGTGCCATCGGATCACGGGCTAACTATGGCTACACCTTC

v_call: TRBV5-1
j_call: TRBJ1-2
cdr3_length: 13
d_call: -
clone_size: many
cdr3_aa: CASSLMGTEGYTF
cdr3_nt: TGCGCCAGCAGCTTGATGGGGACGGAGGGCTACACCTTC